Sequencing of this TCR beta chain was carried out in a study of T-cell reconstitution after alpha-beta-depleted transplantation in children. This sample's TCRbeta library carried unique molecular identifier barcodes. TCRdb processed the PCR reads anew with MiXCR; each CDR3 protein has one entry. Here the sample spans about 270,000 distinct CDR3 sequences, about a tenth being singletons. Germline V lookup: CDR1 SGHVS, CDR2 FQNEAQ. This CDR3 has 18 residues. Trimming cost V 0 bases and J 0 bases, with 17 bases left between them. The chain joins TRBV7-8 to TRBJ1-1; no clear D. The TCR sequence derives from a human donor who donated a stem cell graft to a child with SCID. The material sequenced was PBMCs from the stem cell graft donor, taken from the stem cell graft. The CDR3 spells CASSLALGRFPLNTEAFF. The CDR3 DNA reads TGTGCCAGCAGCTTAGCATTGGGCAGGTTCCCACTGAACACTGAAGCTTTCTTT. The full variable domain, rest sourced from reference TRBV7-8 and TRBJ1-1, is GAGVSQSPRYKVAKRGQDVALRCDPISGHVSLFWYQQALGQGPEFLTYFQNEAQLDKSGLPSDRFFAERPEGSVSTLKIQRTQQEDSAVYLCASSLALGRFPLNTEAFFGQGTRLTVV.